A few counts support the clone carrying this T cell receptor (beta chain). Its specificity is unknown. This entry comes from a study of identical twins. The CDR3 covers 17 residues. The V gene's germline CDR1 is KGHDR and CDR2 SFDVKD. The V gene end was trimmed by 4 bases and the J gene end by 3 bases; junction bases not matched to a gene: 5. TCRdb processed the 5' RACE reads anew with MiXCR; each CDR3 protein has one entry. The sample carries 510,000 or so distinct CDR3 sequences, roughly 15% recorded once. Study results and limitations: Within beta out-of-frame sequences, the excess sharing observed between twins was weaker. Cord blood's abundant beta clonotypes had fewer insertions, unlike memory repertoires. With monozygotic twins, out-of-frame TCR alpha sharing exceeded what models estimated.

These data are also associated with another study on yellow fever vaccine responses in identical twins.

Sequenced: CD4+ T cells sorted from blood. The chain links TRBV24-1 to TRBJ2-2; 12 bases are shared with TRBD1. The receptor was derived from a woman under 30 in good health. The CDR3 DNA reads as TGTGCCACCAGTGACACCGGGACAGGGGGCGACACCGGGGAGCTGTTTTTT. Its protein product is CATSDTGTGGDTGELFF.